These 7 T cell receptor beta chains came from one sample sequenced in a study of blood T cell repertoires in COVID-19. Profiled with immunoSEQ multiplex PCR; TCRdb holds only in-frame clones, not every one. The sample holds tens of thousands of clones, 70% to 85% seen once. The sequencing input was peripheral blood. The receptor set was obtained from a man aged 55 to 70 with acute or convalescent COVID-19.

This rearrangement joins TRBV7-9 to TRBJ2-5; 8 bases fit TRBD1. Germline V gene lookup returns CDR1 SEHNR and CDR2 FQNEAQ (reference sequence). The V segment lost 4 bases and the J segment 5 bases; nucleotides outside the gene matches: 18. The CDR3 sequence is 18 residues long. CDR3 in DNA: TGTGCCAGCAGCTCAAAAGGACGTACAGGGGGAAATGGTGAGACCCAGTACTTC. Its protein is CASSSKGRTGGNGETQYF.

The chain couples TRBV5-6 to TRBJ1-2, with TRBD1 identical over 8 bases. CDR3 length equals 16 residues. Germline lookup yields CDR1 SGHDT and CDR2 YYEEEE. V shed 0 bases and J 6 bases; nucleotides not matched to a gene: 10. CDR3 protein: CASSLAAGGTFNGYTF. The DNA of the CDR3 is TGTGCCAGCAGCTTGGCCGCAGGGGGCACCTTCAATGGCTACACCTTC.

J is TRBJ2-2 and V is TRBV5-4; 8 bases align to TRBD2. This CDR3 contains 15 residues. The J segment lost 4 bases and the V segment lost 2 bases, leaving 4 bases of the junction unmatched. Germline V gene lookup returns CDR1 SGHNT and CDR2 YYREEE (reference sequence). The DNA of the CDR3 is TGTGCCAGCAGCTTCGGGGGGGTCCTCACCGGGGAGCTGTTTTTT. Translating it yields CASSFGGVLTGELFF.

J is TRBJ2-7 and V is TRBV6-5; 7 nucleotides line up with TRBD1. This CDR3 is built from 14 residues. V was clipped by 7 bases and J by 1 base; unmatched bases: 7. The germline CDR1 and CDR2 sequences are MNHEY and SVGAGI. The CDR3 nucleotides are TGTGCCAGCATCAAAGGGGACAGTTCCTACGAGCAGTACTTC. Its translation is CASIKGDSSYEQYF.

The chain couples TRBV28 to TRBJ1-1; D unresolved. Looked up from germline, CDR1 is MDHEN and CDR2 is SYDVKM. Trimming cost V 3 bases and J 11 bases, with 16 bases left between them. The CDR3 consists of 13 residues. The CDR3 loop is CASSLIADRVAFF. The CDR3 nucleotides are TGTGCCAGCAGTTTGATAGCAGACCGAGTTGCTTTCTTT.

The rearrangement links TRBV5-1 to TRBJ1-2; D remains ambiguous. V lost 1 base to trimming and J lost 6 bases, with 16 bases between them. CDR1 is SGHRS and CDR2 is YFSETQ in the germline V gene. This CDR3 is built from 15 residues. The CDR3 loop reads CASSLFPGIADGYTF. In DNA, the CDR3 is TGCGCCAGCAGCTTGTTCCCGGGGATTGCGGATGGCTACACCTTC.

V is TRBV5-1 and J is TRBJ2-5, with 8 bases that match TRBD2. V trimming: 2 bases; J trimming: 1 base; junction bases outside the gene matches: 1. CDR3 length: 14 residues. Germline CDR1 is SGHRS and CDR2 is YFSETQ. The CDR3 is CASSFTSGQETQYF. In nucleotides, the CDR3 is TGCGCCAGCAGCTTCACTAGCGGCCAAGAGACCCAGTACTTC.